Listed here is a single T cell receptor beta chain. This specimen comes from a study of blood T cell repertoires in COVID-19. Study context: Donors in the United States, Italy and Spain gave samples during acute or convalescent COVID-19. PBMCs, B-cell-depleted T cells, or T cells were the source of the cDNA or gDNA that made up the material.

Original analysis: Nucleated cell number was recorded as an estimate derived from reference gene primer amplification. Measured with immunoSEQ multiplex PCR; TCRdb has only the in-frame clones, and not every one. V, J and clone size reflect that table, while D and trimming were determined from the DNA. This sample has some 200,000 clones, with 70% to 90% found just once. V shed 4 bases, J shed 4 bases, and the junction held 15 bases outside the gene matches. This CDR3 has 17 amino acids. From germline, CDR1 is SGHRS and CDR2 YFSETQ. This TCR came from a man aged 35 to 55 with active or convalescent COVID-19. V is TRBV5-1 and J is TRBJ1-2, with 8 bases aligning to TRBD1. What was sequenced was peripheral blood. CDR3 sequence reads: CASSPLGGQGAFYGYTF. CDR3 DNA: TGCGCCAGCAGCCCCCTAGGGGGTCAGGGGGCGTTCTATGGCTACACCTTC.